This entry is about one TCR beta chain. Its antigen is not known. The data were obtained in a study of identical twins. Findings and caveats of the study: Its conclusions, products of cross-sectional statistical analysis, did not come from following the same donors. Diverse VJ usage suggested most zero-insertion clonotypes were not invariant T cells.

TCRdb passed the 5' RACE reads through MiXCR, listing each CDR3 protein once. The table shows 500,000 or so distinct CDR3 sequences, with less than 25% occurring only once. The CDR3 loop spans 13 amino acids. The J segment lost 4 bases and the V segment lost 7 bases, leaving 6 bases of the junction unmatched. Germline CDR1 and CDR2: SNHLY and FYNNEI. These data were likewise used in another study, on T cells expressing NK-cell markers. That paper states: All TCR beta repertoires analysed originated from sorted CD3+CD56+NKG2C+, CD3+CD56+NKG2C- and CD3+CD56-NKG2C+ T cells. There remained a lack of clarity about HCMV specificity of expanded NKG2C+ T cell clones.

The sample was CD4+ T cells sorted from blood. The V and J genes are TRBV2 and TRBJ2-5, with TRBD1 matching 7 bases. The sequence was obtained from a woman younger than 30 in good health. The CDR3 nucleotides read TGTGCCAGCACCGGACAGGTGGGAGAGACCCAGTACTTC. This translates into CASTGQVGETQYF.